This T cell receptor beta chain was captured by sequencing in a study of PD-1 blockade in classical Hodgkin lymphoma. General study findings and limits: Compared with healthy donors, newly diagnosed patients reportedly showed lower baseline TCR diversity. Nivolumab starters within 1 year of ASCT were excluded. By C4D1 there was a significant rise in CD4+ TCR diversity but not in CD8+ TCR diversity.

As for time point: cycle 4 day 1 (C4D1), after 6 weeks of nivolumab. Each patient's relapse followed autologous stem cell transplantation, and brentuximab vedotin exposure varied. Complete response, partial response or progressive disease was recorded as best response. As concerns this clone: Its antigen remains unidentified.

V was cut by 3 bases and J by 1 base, with 12 bases left in between. Germline V gene sequence: CDR1 MNHEY, CDR2 SMNVEV (reference sequence). The CDR3 is 15 residues long. Libraries were prepared by immunoSEQ multiplex PCR; TCRdb keeps only in-frame clonotypes and omits some of them. Here the sample spans tens of thousands of clones, about nine tenths being singletons. This TCR derives from a human donor with classical Hodgkin lymphoma. The material was peripheral blood mononuclear cells (PBMCs), obtained before the fourth cycle of nivolumab. This chain links TRBV27 with TRBJ1-1; the D is unclear. DNA of the CDR3: TGTGCCAGCAGTTTCTCGCTTCAGGCGAACACTGAAGCTTTCTTT. Translation: CASSFSLQANTEAFF.